This section outlines one T cell receptor (beta chain) sequence together with its context. The sample comes from a study of blood T cell repertoires in COVID-19. The wider study: Italy, Spain and the United States were the sources of the convalescent and acute COVID-19 samples. T cells, B-cell-depleted T cells, or PBMCs provided the cDNA or gDNA that served as material.

In the authors' methods: Reference gene primer amplification in the assay estimated nucleated cell counts. The table came from immunoSEQ multiplex PCR; TCRdb's copy has only in-frame clones and leaves some out. V and J calls and clone size come straight from that table; D and trimming were deduced from the DNA. The profile shows some 230,000 clones, 80% to 85% of them singletons. The germline V gene encodes CDR1 LGHDT and CDR2 YNNKEL (reference sequence). Trimming removed 4 bases from V and 1 base from J, with 21 bases in between. The CDR3 runs 18 residues. The sequence was collected from a woman aged 60-70 years with acute or convalescent COVID-19. This rearrangement joins TRBV3-1 (or the pseudogene TRBV3-2) to TRBJ2-3, with D possibly matching TRBD2 (5 bases). Input material: peripheral blood. The CDR3 region has the DNA TGTGCCAGCAGCCGAGTTTGGGGAGCGGTTGGGGGCACAGATACGCAGTATTTT. This codes for CASSRVWGAVGGTDTQYF.